This T cell receptor (beta chain) was found in a study of blood T cell repertoires in COVID-19 (dated by TCRdb to the early 2020s). With regard to the full study: Collaborator samples came from the United States, Italy and Spain and covered acute and convalescent phases of COVID-19. Sample metadata almost always included a de-identified subject ID, COVID-19 status, age in years and sex. Where available, HLA class I and class II types were taken from metadata supplied by the sample provider and were not determined by assay-based typing. Deeply sampled blood TCRbeta repertoires from subjects exposed to, actively infected with, or recovered from COVID-19 were included in the dataset. The prospective study material was composed of cDNA or gDNA derived from T cells, B-cell-depleted T cells, or PBMCs. A freely available public database, intended as a resource for researchers studying the immune response to SARS-CoV-2, is where the repertoires were released. Samples were obtained from the ongoing ImmuneRACE study (first 160 participants) and from about 1,300 subjects provided by 6 global collaborators. What the study reported, not specific to this receptor: The amount of clinical and demographic metadata varied by source and participant and was provided uncurated.

The immunoSEQ Assay, a bias-controlled multiplex PCR, was used to amplify TCRbeta CDR3 regions from genomic DNA. The source study handled its data this way. Within the assay, amplification of reference gene primers was used to estimate how many nucleated cells each sample contained. To quantify the absolute abundance of each unique TCRbeta CDR3 rearrangement, sequence reads were collapsed and filtered. For each sample, productive Simpson clonality was calculated as the square root of Simpson's diversity index over productive rearrangements. TCRdb stores this immuneACCESS table with in-frame sequences only. Part of the clones is absent; in the studies checked, under half of the shortfall reflects unresolved V genes, and no reason is known for the rest. That table furnishes V, J and clone size, whereas the DNA furnished D and trimming. Recorded for this sample are approximately 210,000 clones; roughly 86% of them occurred a single time. The ten largest clones represent approximately 5% of the sample.

Of note for this clone: No antigen is known for it. No much larger clonotype is one base removed from it; base qualities were not supplied.

The CDR3 measures 16 amino acids from cysteine to phenylalanine. Only the CDR3 DNA stays, 48 bases, in frame from base 1. From a lookup of the germline V gene (reference sequence), CDR1 and CDR2 are LNHDA and SQIVND. At the junction V is shortened by 2 bases and J by 0 bases; bases outside the gene matches: 4. Each collaborating institution followed its own protocols to collect whole blood in K2EDTA tubes. For TCRbeta analysis, collaborator samples were shipped as frozen whole blood, as isolated PBMCs, or as DNA extracted from either sample type. The TCR sequence derives from a woman aged 65 to 85 with active or convalescent COVID-19. The rearrangement joined TRBV19 to TRBJ2-4; 7 bases in the middle match TRBD1. Sequenced input: peripheral blood. CDR3 reads: CASSITGVLAKNIQYF. The bases read TGTGCCAGTAGTATAACAGGGGTCCTAGCCAAAAACATTCAGTACTTC.